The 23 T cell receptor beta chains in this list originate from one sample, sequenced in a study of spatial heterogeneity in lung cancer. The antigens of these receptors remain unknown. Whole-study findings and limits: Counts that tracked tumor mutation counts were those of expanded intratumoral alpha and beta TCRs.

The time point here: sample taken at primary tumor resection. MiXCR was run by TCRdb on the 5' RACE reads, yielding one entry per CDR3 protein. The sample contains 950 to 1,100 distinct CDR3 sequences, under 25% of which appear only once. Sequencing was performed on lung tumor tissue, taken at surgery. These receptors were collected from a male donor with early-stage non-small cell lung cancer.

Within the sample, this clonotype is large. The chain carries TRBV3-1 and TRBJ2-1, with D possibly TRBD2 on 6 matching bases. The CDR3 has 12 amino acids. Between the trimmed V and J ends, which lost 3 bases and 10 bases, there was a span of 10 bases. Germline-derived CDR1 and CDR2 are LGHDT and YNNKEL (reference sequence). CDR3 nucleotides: TGTGCCAGCAGCCACGAGACTAGGGAGCAGTTCTTC. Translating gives CASSHETREQFF.

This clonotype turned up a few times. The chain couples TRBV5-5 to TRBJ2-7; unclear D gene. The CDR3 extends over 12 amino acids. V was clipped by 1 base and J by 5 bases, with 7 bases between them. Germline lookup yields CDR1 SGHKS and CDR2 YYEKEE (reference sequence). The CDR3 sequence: CASSLYGDEQYF. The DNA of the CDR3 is TGTGCCAGCAGCTTGTACGGAGACGAGCAGTACTTC.

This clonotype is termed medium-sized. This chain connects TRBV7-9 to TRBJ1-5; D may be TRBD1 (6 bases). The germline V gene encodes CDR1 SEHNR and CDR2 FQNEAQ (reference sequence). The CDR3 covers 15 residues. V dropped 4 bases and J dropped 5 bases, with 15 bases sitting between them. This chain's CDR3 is CASSSTRAGDQPQHF. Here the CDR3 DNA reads TGTGCCAGCAGCTCTACTCGGGCAGGGGATCAGCCCCAGCATTTT.

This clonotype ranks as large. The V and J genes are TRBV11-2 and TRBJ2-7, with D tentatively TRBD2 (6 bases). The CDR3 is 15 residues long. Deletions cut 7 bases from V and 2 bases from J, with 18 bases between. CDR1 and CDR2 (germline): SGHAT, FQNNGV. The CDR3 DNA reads TGTGCCAGCACCACTAGCCGGGGCCCTGCCTACGAGCAGTACTTC. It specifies CASTTSRGPAYEQYF.

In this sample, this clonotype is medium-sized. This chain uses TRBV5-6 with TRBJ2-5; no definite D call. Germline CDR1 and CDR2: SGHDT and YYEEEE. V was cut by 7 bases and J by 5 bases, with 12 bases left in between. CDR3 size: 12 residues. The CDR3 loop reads CASAQFRETQYF. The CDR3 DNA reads TGTGCCAGCGCCCAATTTAGGGAGACCCAGTACTTC.

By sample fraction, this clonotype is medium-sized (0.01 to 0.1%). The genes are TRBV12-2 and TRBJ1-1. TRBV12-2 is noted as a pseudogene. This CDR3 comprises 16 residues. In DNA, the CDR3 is TGTGCAAGTCGCCACCGACAGTCCCCTATGAACACTGAAGCTTTCTTT. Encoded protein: CASRHRQSPMNTEAFF.

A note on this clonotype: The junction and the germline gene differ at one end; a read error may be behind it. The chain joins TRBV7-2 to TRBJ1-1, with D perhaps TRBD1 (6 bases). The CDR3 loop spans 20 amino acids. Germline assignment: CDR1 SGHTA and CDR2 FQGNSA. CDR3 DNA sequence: TGTGCCAGCAGCCTAGCGCCGTTCGAAGGGGGAATCGCCATGAGGGCTGAAGCTTTCTTT. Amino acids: CASSLAPFEGGIAMRAEAFF.

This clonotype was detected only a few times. In nucleotides, the CDR3 is TGTGCCAGCAGCCAAGCGGGGGTATCCCAAGAGACCCAGTACTTC. Protein sequence: CASSQAGVSQETQYF. The V gene is TRBV7-9, the J gene TRBJ2-5, with 8 bases lining up with TRBD2. CDR3 length: 15 residues. Germline V CDR1 and CDR2: SEHNR, FQNEAQ (reference sequence). After removal of 5 bases from V and 1 base from J, the junction contained 6 bases not matched to a gene.

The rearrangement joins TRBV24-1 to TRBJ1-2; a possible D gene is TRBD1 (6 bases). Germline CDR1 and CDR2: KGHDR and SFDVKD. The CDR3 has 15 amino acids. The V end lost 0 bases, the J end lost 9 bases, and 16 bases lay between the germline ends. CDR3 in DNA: TGTGCCACCAGTGATTTGTACGGGGGCGAATTCCGCTACACCTTC. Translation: CATSDLYGGEFRYTF.

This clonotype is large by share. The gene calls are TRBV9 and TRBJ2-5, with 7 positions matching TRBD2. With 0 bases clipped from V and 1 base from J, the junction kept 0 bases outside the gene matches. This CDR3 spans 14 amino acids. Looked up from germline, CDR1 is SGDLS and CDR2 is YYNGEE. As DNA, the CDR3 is TGTGCCAGCAGCGTAGGGACTAGCCAAGAGACCCAGTACTTC. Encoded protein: CASSVGTSQETQYF.

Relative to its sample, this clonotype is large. CDR3 nucleotide sequence: TGTGCCAGCAGCCCTGGGACCAGCCAGCCCCAGCATTTT. Residues: CASSPGTSQPQHF. The chain is built from TRBV7-9 and TRBJ1-5, with TRBD1 as a possible D gene (5 bases). The CDR3 totals 13 residues. In germline, CDR1 is SEHNR, CDR2 FQNEAQ (reference sequence). Trimming stripped 5 bases from V and 7 bases from J, with 12 bases between.

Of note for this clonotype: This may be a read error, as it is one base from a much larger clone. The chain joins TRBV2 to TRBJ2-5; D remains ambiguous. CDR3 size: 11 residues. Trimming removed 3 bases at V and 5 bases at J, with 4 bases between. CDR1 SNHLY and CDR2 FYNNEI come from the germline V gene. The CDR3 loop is CASSDGETQYF. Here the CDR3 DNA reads TGTGCCAGCAGTGATGGGGAGACCCAGTACTTC.

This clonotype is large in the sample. The CDR3 DNA sequence: TGCAGTGCTAGGGACAGGGAGCAGGGGGAGCTGTTTTTT. It encodes CSARDREQGELFF. The chain is built from TRBV20-1 and TRBJ2-2; the match to TRBD1 covers 8 bases. CDR1 and CDR2 from the germline V gene are DFQATT and SNEGSKA (reference sequence). The length of the CDR3 is 13 residues. V lost 3 bases, J lost 8 bases, and 5 bases stayed unmatched.

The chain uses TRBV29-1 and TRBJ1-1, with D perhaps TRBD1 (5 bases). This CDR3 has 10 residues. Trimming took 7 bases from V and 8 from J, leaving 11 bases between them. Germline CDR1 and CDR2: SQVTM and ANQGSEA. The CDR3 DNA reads TGCAGCGCCTTAGACAGAGAAGCTTTCTTT. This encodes CSALDREAFF.

The CDR3 coding sequence is TGTGCCAGCCGGGACAGGGGGCCCACAGGCGAAAAACTGTTTTTT. Protein product: CASRDRGPTGEKLFF. The rearrangement joins TRBV2 to TRBJ1-4; 12 nucleotides align to TRBD1. Germline CDR1 is SNHLY and CDR2 is FYNNEI. The ends lost 8 bases at V and 8 bases at J; junction bases unmatched: 9. The CDR3 extends over 15 amino acids.

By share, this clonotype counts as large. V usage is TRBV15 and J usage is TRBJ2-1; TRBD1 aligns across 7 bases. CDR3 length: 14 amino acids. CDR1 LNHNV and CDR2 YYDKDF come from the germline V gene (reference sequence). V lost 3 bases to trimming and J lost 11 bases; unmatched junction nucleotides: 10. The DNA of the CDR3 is TGTGCCACCAGCAGCTACTCAGGGGGTGAACAGCAGTTCTTC. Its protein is CATSSYSGGEQQFF.

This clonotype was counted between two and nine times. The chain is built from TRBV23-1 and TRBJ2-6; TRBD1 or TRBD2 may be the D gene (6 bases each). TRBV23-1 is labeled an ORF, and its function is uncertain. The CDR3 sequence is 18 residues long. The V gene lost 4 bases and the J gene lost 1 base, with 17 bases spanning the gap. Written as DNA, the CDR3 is TGCGCCAGCAGTCCCTCGGCGGGACACACTTCTGGGGCCAACGTCCTGACTTTC. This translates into CASSPSAGHTSGANVLTF.

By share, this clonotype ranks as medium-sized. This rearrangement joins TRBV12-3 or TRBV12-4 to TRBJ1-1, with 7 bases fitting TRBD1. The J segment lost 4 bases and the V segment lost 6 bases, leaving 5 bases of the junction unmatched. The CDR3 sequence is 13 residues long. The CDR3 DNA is TGTGCCAGCAGCTTAACAGGGGCCACTGAAGCTTTCTTT. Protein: CASSLTGATEAFF.

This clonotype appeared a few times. CDR3 DNA: TGTGCCAGCAGCACAACTAGTTCAGAGACCCAGTACTTC. Protein: CASSTTSSETQYF. J is TRBJ2-5 and V is TRBV7-3; tentative D call: TRBD2 (5 bases). CDR1 is SGHTA and CDR2 is FQGTGA in the germline V gene. The CDR3 extends over 13 amino acids. Trimming stripped 5 bases from V and 4 bases from J, with 11 bases between.

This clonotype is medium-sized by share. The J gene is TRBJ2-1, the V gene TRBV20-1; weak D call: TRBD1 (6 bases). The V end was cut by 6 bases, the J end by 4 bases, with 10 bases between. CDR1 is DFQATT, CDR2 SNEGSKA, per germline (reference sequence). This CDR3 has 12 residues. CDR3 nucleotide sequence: TGCAGTGCACCGACAGGTTACAATGAGCAGTTCTTC. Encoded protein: CSAPTGYNEQFF.

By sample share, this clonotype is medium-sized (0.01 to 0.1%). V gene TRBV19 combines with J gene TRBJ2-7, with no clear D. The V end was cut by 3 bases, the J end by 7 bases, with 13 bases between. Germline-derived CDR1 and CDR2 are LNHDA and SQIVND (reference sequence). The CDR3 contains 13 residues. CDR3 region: CASSIRSGQEQYF. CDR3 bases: TGTGCCAGTAGTATTCGGTCCGGCCAGGAGCAGTACTTC.

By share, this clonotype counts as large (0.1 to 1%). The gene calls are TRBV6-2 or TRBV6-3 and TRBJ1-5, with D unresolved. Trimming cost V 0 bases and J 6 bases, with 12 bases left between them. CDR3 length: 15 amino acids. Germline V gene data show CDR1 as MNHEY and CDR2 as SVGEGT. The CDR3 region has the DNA TGTGCCAGCAGTTACTCAGGTCGGTCAGTTCAGCCCCAGCATTTT. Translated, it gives CASSYSGRSVQPQHF.

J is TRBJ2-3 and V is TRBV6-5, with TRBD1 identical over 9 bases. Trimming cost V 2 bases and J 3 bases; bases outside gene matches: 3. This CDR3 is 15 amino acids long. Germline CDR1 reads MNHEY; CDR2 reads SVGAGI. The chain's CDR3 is CASSYDRGRTDTQYF. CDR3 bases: TGTGCCAGCAGTTACGACAGGGGGAGGACAGATACGCAGTATTTT.